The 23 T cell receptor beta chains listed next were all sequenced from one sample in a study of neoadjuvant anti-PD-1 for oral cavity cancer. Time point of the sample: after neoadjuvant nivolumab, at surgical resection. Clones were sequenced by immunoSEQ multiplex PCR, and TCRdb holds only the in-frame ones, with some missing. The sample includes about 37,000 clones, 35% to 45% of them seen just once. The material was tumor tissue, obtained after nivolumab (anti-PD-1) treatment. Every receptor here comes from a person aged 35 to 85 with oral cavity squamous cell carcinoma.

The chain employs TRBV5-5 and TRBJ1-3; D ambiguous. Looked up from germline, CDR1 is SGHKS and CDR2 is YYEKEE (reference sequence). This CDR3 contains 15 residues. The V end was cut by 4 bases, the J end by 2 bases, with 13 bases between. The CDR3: CASSRVAPTGNTIYF. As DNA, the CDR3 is TGTGCCAGCAGCCGTGTGGCACCTACTGGAAACACCATATATTTT.

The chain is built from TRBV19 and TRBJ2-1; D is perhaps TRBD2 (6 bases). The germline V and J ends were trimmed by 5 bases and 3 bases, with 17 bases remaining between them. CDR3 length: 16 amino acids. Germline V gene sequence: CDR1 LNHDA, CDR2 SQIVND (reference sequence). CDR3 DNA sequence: TGTGCCAGTAGTCTCGTCTCGGGAGCTCTCTACAATGAGCAGTTCTTC. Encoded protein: CASSLVSGALYNEQFF.

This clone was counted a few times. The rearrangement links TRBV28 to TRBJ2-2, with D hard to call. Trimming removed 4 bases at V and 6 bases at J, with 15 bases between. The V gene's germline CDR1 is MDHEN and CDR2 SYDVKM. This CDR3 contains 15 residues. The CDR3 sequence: CASSSGFVIAGELFF. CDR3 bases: TGTGCCAGCAGTTCCGGTTTCGTGATCGCCGGGGAGCTGTTTTTT.

The CDR3 region has the DNA TGTGCCAGTACCCGGGACAGGGAGGTGTCTTATGGCTACACCTTC. This sequence encodes CASTRDREVSYGYTF. The rearrangement joins TRBV19 to TRBJ1-2, with TRBD1 identical over 9 bases. After removal of 7 bases from V and 5 bases from J, the junction contained 11 bases not matched to a gene. The CDR3 covers 15 residues. The V gene's germline CDR1 is LNHDA and CDR2 SQIVND (reference sequence).

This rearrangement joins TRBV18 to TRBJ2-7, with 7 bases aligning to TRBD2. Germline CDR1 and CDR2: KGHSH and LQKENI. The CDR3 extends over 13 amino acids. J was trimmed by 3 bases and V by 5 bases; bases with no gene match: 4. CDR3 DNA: TGTGCCAGCTCATCAGCGGGGAACTACGAGCAGTACTTC. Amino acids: CASSSAGNYEQYF.

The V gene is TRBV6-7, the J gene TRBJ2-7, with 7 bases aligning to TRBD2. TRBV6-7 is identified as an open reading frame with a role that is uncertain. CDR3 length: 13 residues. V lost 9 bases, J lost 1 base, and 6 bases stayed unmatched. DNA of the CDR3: TGTGCCAGTGTTGGGGGGGGATCCTACGAGCAGTACTTC. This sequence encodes CASVGGGSYEQYF.

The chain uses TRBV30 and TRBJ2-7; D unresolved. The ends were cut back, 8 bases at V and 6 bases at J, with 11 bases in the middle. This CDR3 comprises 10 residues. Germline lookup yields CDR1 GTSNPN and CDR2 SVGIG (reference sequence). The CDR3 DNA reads TGTGCCGTAAGCCATGGCGAGCAGTACTTC. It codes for CAVSHGEQYF. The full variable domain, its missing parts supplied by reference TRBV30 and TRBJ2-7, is SQTIHQWPATLVQPVGSPLSLECTVEGTSNPNLYWYRQAAGRGLQLLFYSVGIGQISSEVPQNLSASRPQDRQFILSSKKLLLSDSGFYLCAVSHGEQYFGPGTRLTVT.

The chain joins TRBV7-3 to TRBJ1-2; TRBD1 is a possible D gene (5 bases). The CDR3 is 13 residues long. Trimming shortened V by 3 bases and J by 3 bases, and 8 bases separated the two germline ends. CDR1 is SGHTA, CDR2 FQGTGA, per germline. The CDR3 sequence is CASSFGTYYGYTF. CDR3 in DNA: TGTGCCAGCAGCTTCGGGACGTACTATGGCTACACCTTC.

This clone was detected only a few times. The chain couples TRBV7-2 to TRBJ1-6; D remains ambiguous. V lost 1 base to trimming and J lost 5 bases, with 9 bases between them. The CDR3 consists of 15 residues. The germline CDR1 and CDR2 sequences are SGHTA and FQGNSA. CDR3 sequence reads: CASSLVIGNNSPLHF. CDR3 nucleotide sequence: TGTGCCAGCAGCTTAGTTATAGGGAATAATTCACCCCTCCACTTT.

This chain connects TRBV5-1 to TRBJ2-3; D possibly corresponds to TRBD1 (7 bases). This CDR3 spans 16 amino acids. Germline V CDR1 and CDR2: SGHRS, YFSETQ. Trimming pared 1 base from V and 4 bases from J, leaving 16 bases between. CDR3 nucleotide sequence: TGCGCCAGCAGCTTGAAGGCAGGGGGAGGAGCAGATACGCAGTATTTT. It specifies CASSLKAGGGADTQYF.

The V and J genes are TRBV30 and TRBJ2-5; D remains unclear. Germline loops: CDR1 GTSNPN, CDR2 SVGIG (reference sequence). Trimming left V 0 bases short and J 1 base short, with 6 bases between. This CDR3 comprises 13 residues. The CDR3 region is CAWSVDTQETQYF. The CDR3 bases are TGTGCCTGGAGTGTTGATACCCAAGAGACCCAGTACTTC. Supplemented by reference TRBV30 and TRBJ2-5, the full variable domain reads SQTIHQWPATLVQPVGSPLSLECTVEGTSNPNLYWYRQAAGRGLQLLFYSVGIGQISSEVPQNLSASRPQDRQFILSSKKLLLSDSGFYLCAWSVDTQETQYFGPGTRLLVL.

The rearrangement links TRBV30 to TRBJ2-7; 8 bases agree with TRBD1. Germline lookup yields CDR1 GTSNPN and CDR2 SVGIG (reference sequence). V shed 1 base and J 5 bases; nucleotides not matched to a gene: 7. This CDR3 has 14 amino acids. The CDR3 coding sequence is TGTGCCTGGAGTGCCGGACAGGGAGTCCACGAGCAGTACTTC. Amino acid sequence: CAWSAGQGVHEQYF.

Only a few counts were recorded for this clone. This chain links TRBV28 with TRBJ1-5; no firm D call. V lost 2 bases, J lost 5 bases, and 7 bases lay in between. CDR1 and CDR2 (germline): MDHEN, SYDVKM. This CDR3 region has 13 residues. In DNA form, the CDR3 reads TGTGCCAGCAGTTTAGACGCCTATCAGCCCCAGCATTTT. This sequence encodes CASSLDAYQPQHF.

The CDR3 DNA is TGTGCCAGCAGCTCTAGCACAGATACGCAGTATTTT. As protein: CASSSSTDTQYF. The chain has TRBV7-9 and TRBJ2-3, with D unresolved. V was shortened by 4 bases and J by 0 bases, with 2 bases between the two germline ends. CDR1 and CDR2 from the germline V gene are SEHNR and FQNEAQ (reference sequence). CDR3 length equals 12 residues.

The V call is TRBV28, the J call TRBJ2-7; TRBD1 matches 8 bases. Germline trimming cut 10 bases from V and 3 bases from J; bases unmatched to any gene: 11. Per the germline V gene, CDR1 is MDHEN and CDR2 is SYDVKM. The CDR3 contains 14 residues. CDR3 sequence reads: CATFSGQGVYEQYF. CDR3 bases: TGTGCCACCTTCAGCGGACAGGGTGTCTACGAGCAGTACTTC.

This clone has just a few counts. Written as DNA, the CDR3 is TGCGCCAGCAGCCCGGACAGGGCGGCCGAGCAGTACTTC. Translation: CASSPDRAAEQYF. The chain has TRBV5-1 and TRBJ2-7, with 8 bases lining up with TRBD1. The trim removed 4 bases at V and 6 bases at J, leaving 6 bases unmatched. The CDR3 consists of 13 residues. The germline CDR1 and CDR2 sequences are SGHRS and YFSETQ.

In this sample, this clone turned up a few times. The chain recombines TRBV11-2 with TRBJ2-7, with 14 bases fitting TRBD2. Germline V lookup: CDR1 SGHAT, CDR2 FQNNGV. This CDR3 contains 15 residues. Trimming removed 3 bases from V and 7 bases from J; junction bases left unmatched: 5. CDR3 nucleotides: TGTGCCAGCAGCTTTCAGACTAGCGGGGGGGCGGAGCAGTACTTC. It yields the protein CASSFQTSGGAEQYF.

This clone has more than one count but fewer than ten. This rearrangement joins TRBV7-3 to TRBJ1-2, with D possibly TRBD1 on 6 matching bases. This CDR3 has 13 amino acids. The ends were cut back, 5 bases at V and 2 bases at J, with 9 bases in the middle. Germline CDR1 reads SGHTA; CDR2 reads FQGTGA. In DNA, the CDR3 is TGTGCCAGCAGCCCACAGGGAAACTATGGCTACACCTTC. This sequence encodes CASSPQGNYGYTF.

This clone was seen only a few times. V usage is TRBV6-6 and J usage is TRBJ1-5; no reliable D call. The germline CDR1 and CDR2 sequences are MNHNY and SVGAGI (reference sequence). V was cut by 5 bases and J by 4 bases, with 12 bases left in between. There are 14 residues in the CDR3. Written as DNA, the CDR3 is TGTGCCAGCAGTCCCTCGTTATCAAATCAGCCCCAGCATTTT. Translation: CASSPSLSNQPQHF.

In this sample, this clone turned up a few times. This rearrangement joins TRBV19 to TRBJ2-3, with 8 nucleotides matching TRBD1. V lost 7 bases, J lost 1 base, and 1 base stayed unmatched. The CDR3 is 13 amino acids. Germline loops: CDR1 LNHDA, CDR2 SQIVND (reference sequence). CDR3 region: CASKTGGTDTQYF. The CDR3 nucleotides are TGTGCCAGTAAGACAGGGGGCACAGATACGCAGTATTTT.

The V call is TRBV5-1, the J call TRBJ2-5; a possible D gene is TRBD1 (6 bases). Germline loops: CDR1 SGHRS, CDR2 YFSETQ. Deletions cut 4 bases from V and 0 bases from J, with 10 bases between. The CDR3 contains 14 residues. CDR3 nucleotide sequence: TGCGCCAGCAGCCCCGGGACAAACCAAGAGACCCAGTACTTC. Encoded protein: CASSPGTNQETQYF.

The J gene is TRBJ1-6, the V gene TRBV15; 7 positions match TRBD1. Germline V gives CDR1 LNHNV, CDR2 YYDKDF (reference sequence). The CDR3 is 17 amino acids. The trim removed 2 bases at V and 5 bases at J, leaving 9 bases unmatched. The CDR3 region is CATSRRLGQSNNSPLHF. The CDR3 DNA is TGTGCCACCAGCAGACGATTGGGACAGTCTAATAATTCACCCCTCCACTTT.

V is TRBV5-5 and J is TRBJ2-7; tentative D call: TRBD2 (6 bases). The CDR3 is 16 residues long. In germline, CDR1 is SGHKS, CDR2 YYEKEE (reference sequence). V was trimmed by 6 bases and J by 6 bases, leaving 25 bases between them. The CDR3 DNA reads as TGTGCCAGCATCCCGCATATAGCGGTTCGACGTGGCGAGCAGTACTTC. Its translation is CASIPHIAVRRGEQYF.